Following are 28 T cell receptor beta chains from one sample sequenced in a study of neoadjuvant anti-PD-1 for oral cavity cancer (dated by TCRdb to the early 2020s). The time point label, read with the paper, signifies: before neoadjuvant nivolumab. Library creation used the immunoSEQ multiplex PCR assay. Drawn from immuneACCESS, this table holds only the in-frame rearrangements with V and J called that TCRdb kept. Clones are partly lost; checked studies trace under half to an unresolved V gene and leave the rest unexplained. Here the sample has 13,000 to 15,000 clones; 65% occur a single time. Roughly 2.9% of the sample is held by the ten biggest clonotypes. Sequences were derived from PBMCs, sampled before nivolumab (anti-PD-1) treatment. These receptors all come from a person between 35 and 79 years old with oral cavity squamous cell carcinoma.

The rearrangement joins TRBV11-2 to TRBJ2-7; D perhaps matches TRBD2 (6 bases). Trimming shortened V by 2 bases and J by 2 bases, and 16 bases separated the two germline ends. Per the germline V gene, CDR1 is SGHAT and CDR2 is FQNNGV. CDR3 size: 16 residues. This chain's CDR3 is CASSLRGYGNAYEQYF. In nucleotides, the CDR3 is TGTGCCAGCAGCTTACGGGGGTACGGGAACGCCTACGAGCAGTACTTC.

The chain recombines TRBV19 with TRBJ2-1, with D perhaps TRBD2 (5 bases). Germline CDR1 and CDR2: LNHDA and SQIVND (reference sequence). This CDR3 has 14 amino acids. V lost 4 bases, J lost 0 bases, and 7 bases lay in between. CDR3 sequence (DNA): TGTGCCAGTAGTACGGGGTTCTCCTACAATGAGCAGTTCTTC. It specifies CASSTGFSYNEQFF.

The J gene is TRBJ1-1, the V gene TRBV30, with 7 bases identical to TRBD1. Germline trimming cut 5 bases from V and 1 base from J; bases unmatched to any gene: 4. Germline V CDR1 and CDR2: GTSNPN, SVGIG (reference sequence). The length of the CDR3 is 13 residues. The CDR3 DNA is TGTGCCTGGGCCCGACAGGGGAACACTGAAGCTTTCTTT. Residues: CAWARQGNTEAFF.

This clone was seen only a few times. The chain employs TRBV11-2 and TRBJ2-1; D might be TRBD2 (7 bases). The V gene's germline CDR1 is SGHAT and CDR2 FQNNGV. V gave up 3 bases and J gave up 8 bases, with 20 bases separating them. This CDR3 has 16 amino acids. As DNA, the CDR3 is TGTGCCAGCAGCTTTTTTCCGCGGGGGCGAGTCTATGAGCAGTTCTTC. Protein: CASSFFPRGRVYEQFF.

V and J are TRBV27 and TRBJ1-5; D might be TRBD1 (5 bases). Deletions cut 2 bases from V and 7 bases from J, with 15 bases between. Germline V CDR1 and CDR2: MNHEY, SMNVEV (reference sequence). This CDR3 is 15 amino acids long. CDR3 nucleotide sequence: TGTGCCAGCAGTTTAGGCGTAGGGGCAGGGCAGCCCCAGCATTTT. It encodes CASSLGVGAGQPQHF.

This clone was counted a few times. The chain uses TRBV13 and TRBJ1-1; D is uncertain. This CDR3 region has 13 residues. V lost 4 bases, J lost 1 base, and 7 bases lay in between. The germline V gene has CDR1 PRHDT and CDR2 FYEKMQ (reference sequence). CDR3 nucleotides: TGTGCCAGCAGCTCGGGCCCGAACACTGAAGCTTTCTTT. Protein: CASSSGPNTEAFF.

The chain is built from TRBV27 and TRBJ2-7; no clear D gene. V lost 5 bases and J 1 base, leaving 12 bases between the germline ends. The CDR3 is 14 residues long. Germline V gene sequence: CDR1 MNHEY, CDR2 SMNVEV (reference sequence). CDR3 amino acids: CASSLGPLSYEQYF. In DNA form, the CDR3 reads TGTGCCAGCAGTCTGGGTCCGTTGTCCTACGAGCAGTACTTC.

This chain joins TRBV7-2 and TRBJ2-5; tentative D call: TRBD2 (6 bases). This CDR3 region has 14 residues. Germline CDR1 and CDR2: SGHTA and FQGNSA. V was shortened by 1 base and J by 2 bases, with 8 bases between the two germline ends. For the CDR3, the DNA is TGTGCCAGCAGCTTAGAGGGAGGACAAGAGACCCAGTACTTC. Translation gives CASSLEGGQETQYF.

The CDR3 sequence is CASSLERHSYEQYF. CDR3 coding DNA: TGTGCCAGCAGCTTAGAACGGCACTCCTACGAGCAGTACTTC. The chain combines TRBV7-8 with TRBJ2-7, with no clear D. Germline values: CDR1 SGHVS, CDR2 FQNEAQ. CDR3 length: 14 amino acids. Between the trimmed V and J ends, which lost 1 base and 0 bases, there was a span of 7 bases.

The rearrangement joins TRBV6-1 to TRBJ1-2; D unresolved. Germline V lookup: CDR1 MNHNS, CDR2 SASEGT. CDR3 size: 14 residues. Trimming removed 4 bases from V and 0 bases from J, with 9 bases in between. The CDR3 DNA sequence: TGTGCCAGCAGTGGTCGGACGGCTAACTATGGCTACACCTTC. It is translated as CASSGRTANYGYTF.

This sequence joins TRBV11-2 and TRBJ1-6; 8 bases line up with TRBD1. The trim removed 1 base at V and 10 bases at J, leaving 9 bases unmatched. Germline V gene lookup returns CDR1 SGHAT and CDR2 FQNNGV. The CDR3 covers 16 residues. CDR3 sequence reads: CASSLGVTGVGSPLHF. CDR3 DNA sequence: TGTGCCAGCAGCTTAGGGGTGACAGGGGTAGGCTCACCCCTCCACTTT.

This sequence joins TRBV7-9 and TRBJ2-3; D is ambiguous. This CDR3 contains 12 residues. Trimming took 7 bases from V and 2 from J, leaving 7 bases between them. CDR1 SEHNR and CDR2 FQNEAQ come from the germline V gene (reference sequence). As DNA, the CDR3 is TGTGCCAGCAAACCACTCACAGATACGCAGTATTTT. Translating it yields CASKPLTDTQYF.

The chain is built from TRBV30 and TRBJ1-6; no clear D gene. Trimming removed 0 bases at V and 9 bases at J, with 6 bases between. This CDR3 has 12 amino acids. Germline V gene data show CDR1 as GTSNPN and CDR2 as SVGIG (reference sequence). In DNA, the CDR3 is TGTGCCTGGAGTGTACTTGGTTCACCCCTCCACTTT. This encodes CAWSVLGSPLHF. Full variable domain (remainder filled in from reference TRBV30 and TRBJ1-6): SQTIHQWPATLVQPVGSPLSLECTVEGTSNPNLYWYRQAAGRGLQLLFYSVGIGQISSEVPQNLSASRPQDRQFILSSKKLLLSDSGFYLCAWSVLGSPLHFGNGTRLTVT.

The V and J genes are TRBV2 and TRBJ1-1; perhaps TRBD1 as D (6 bases). The V gene's germline CDR1 is SNHLY and CDR2 FYNNEI. CDR3 length: 15 amino acids. V was cut by 6 bases and J by 4 bases, with 18 bases left in between. Here the CDR3 DNA reads TGTGCCAGCAGCCCCACCTCTACAGGGCTCACTGAAGCTTTCTTT. Its translation: CASSPTSTGLTEAFF.

The V call is TRBV4-1, the J call TRBJ1-2, with TRBD1 identical over 7 bases. This CDR3 is 13 amino acids long. Germline assignment: CDR1 MGHRA and CDR2 YSYEKL. The ends lost 4 bases at V and 6 bases at J; junction bases unmatched: 5. DNA of the CDR3: TGCGCCAGCAGCCGACTTCAGGGGGATGGCTACACCTTC. Its translation: CASSRLQGDGYTF.

This clone was recorded only once. The chain recombines TRBV5-1 with TRBJ2-7, with 7 nucleotides matching TRBD1. CDR3 length: 16 amino acids. The junction had 11 bases not matched to a gene; V was cut back by 4 bases and J by 1 base. Per the germline V gene, CDR1 is SGHRS and CDR2 is YFSETQ. The CDR3, as DNA: TGCGCCAGCAGCCTTCCCGGGACAGAAAAATCCTACGAGCAGTACTTC. It encodes CASSLPGTEKSYEQYF.

This sequence joins TRBV7-3 and TRBJ1-5; D is ambiguous. The germline V gene encodes CDR1 SGHTA and CDR2 FQGTGA. This CDR3 has 13 amino acids. The V gene lost 5 bases and the J gene lost 3 bases, with 8 bases spanning the gap. This CDR3 is CASSPGVNQPQHF. CDR3 in DNA: TGTGCCAGCAGCCCAGGAGTCAATCAGCCCCAGCATTTT.

The chain recombines TRBV4-2 with TRBJ1-1, with 11 positions matching TRBD1. The V gene's germline CDR1 is LGHNA and CDR2 YNFKEQ. This CDR3 is 14 amino acids long. Losses at the gene ends were 3 bases for V and 5 bases for J; bases not matched to a gene: 2. CDR3 coding DNA: TGTGCCAGCAGCCAGGGACAGGGGGGAACTGAAGCTTTCTTT. Its translation is CASSQGQGGTEAFF.

This clone was recorded once. The chain is built from TRBV2 and TRBJ2-5, with D perhaps matching TRBD1 (8 bases). Germline-derived CDR1 and CDR2 are SNHLY and FYNNEI. The V end lost 7 bases, the J end lost 5 bases, and 20 bases lay between the germline ends. CDR3 length: 15 amino acids. CDR3 sequence reads: CASTPQGGGHETQYF. The CDR3 DNA follows: TGTGCCAGCACCCCACAGGGGGGGGGCCACGAGACCCAGTACTTC.

The chain combines TRBV29-1 with TRBJ1-2; 9 nucleotides align to TRBD1. The CDR3 is made up of 14 amino acids. Germline CDR1 and CDR2: SQVTM and ANQGSEA. The J segment lost 4 bases and the V segment lost 5 bases, leaving 8 bases of the junction unmatched. CDR3 bases: TGCAGCGTTCAACAGGGGGCGCAGGGCTATGGCTACACCTTC. Translating it yields CSVQQGAQGYGYTF.

A single count supports this clone. This chain uses TRBV2 with TRBJ1-2; D call uncertain. The V gene lost 7 bases and the J gene lost 1 base, with 19 bases spanning the gap. CDR3 length: 16 amino acids. Germline V lookup: CDR1 SNHLY, CDR2 FYNNEI. CDR3 nucleotide sequence: TGTGCCAGCACCGAAATTCGGCCCCCCTATAACTATGGCTACACCTTC. The encoded protein is CASTEIRPPYNYGYTF.

This clone occurred once. This chain links TRBV5-1 with TRBJ2-5; 10 bases agree with TRBD2. V trimming: 4 bases; J trimming: 5 bases; junction bases outside the gene matches: 8. CDR3 length: 15 amino acids. Germline CDR1 and CDR2: SGHRS and YFSETQ. Written as DNA, the CDR3 is TGCGCCAGCAGCACAATAGCGGGGGGTTCTGAGACCCAGTACTTC. Residues: CASSTIAGGSETQYF.

The V gene is TRBV7-3, the J gene TRBJ2-3; 7 nucleotides align to TRBD1. The ends lost 1 base at V and 2 bases at J; junction bases unmatched: 9. CDR3 length: 17 amino acids. Germline V gene sequence: CDR1 SGHTA, CDR2 FQGTGA. In nucleotides, the CDR3 is TGTGCCAGCAGCTTAATTGCGGCAGGGGGATTCACAGATACGCAGTATTTT. This codes for CASSLIAAGGFTDTQYF.

The V and J genes are TRBV9 and TRBJ1-3; D is unresolved. Trimming took off 1 base at V and 4 bases at J, with 6 bases between the two ends. The germline CDR1 and CDR2 sequences are SGDLS and YYNGEE. The CDR3 sequence is 13 residues long. In DNA form, the CDR3 reads TGTGCCAGCAGCGTACAACAAGGAAACACCATATATTTT. Protein sequence: CASSVQQGNTIYF.

V gene TRBV10-3 combines with J gene TRBJ2-3; 14 nucleotides match TRBD2. Germline V gene data show CDR1 as ENHRY and CDR2 as SYGVKD. With 5 bases clipped from V and 3 bases from J, the junction kept 4 bases outside the gene matches. The length of the CDR3 is 16 residues. The CDR3 bases are TGTGCCATCAGTAGCGGGACTAGCGGGGGTACAGATACGCAGTATTTT. Its translation is CAISSGTSGGTDTQYF.

The chain carries TRBV19 and TRBJ1-2, with no clear D. The germline V gene encodes CDR1 LNHDA and CDR2 SQIVND (reference sequence). V lost 6 bases to trimming and J lost 4 bases, with 15 bases between them. The CDR3 is 14 residues long. The CDR3 protein is CASRSGVDFYGYTF. In DNA, the CDR3 is TGTGCCAGTAGGAGTGGGGTCGATTTCTATGGCTACACCTTC. The entire variable domain, with the rest obtained from reference TRBV19 and TRBJ1-2, is as follows: DGGITQSPKYLFRKEGQNVTLSCEQNLNHDAMYWYRQDPGQGLRLIYYSQIVNDFQKGDIAEGYSVSREKKESFPLTVTSAQKNPTAFYLCASRSGVDFYGYTFGSGTRLTVV.

This clone showed up just a few times. The chain employs TRBV5-1 and TRBJ1-1; D might be TRBD1 (6 bases). Deletions cut 9 bases from V and 4 bases from J, with 13 bases between. The germline V gene has CDR1 SGHRS and CDR2 YFSETQ. The CDR3 totals 12 residues. In DNA, the CDR3 is TGCGCCACCGCAACAGGGATCACTGAAGCTTTCTTT. Protein sequence: CATATGITEAFF. The full variable domain, completed using reference TRBV5-1 and TRBJ1-1, is KAGVTQTPRYLIKTRGQQVTLSCSPISGHRSVSWYQQTPGQGLQFLFEYFSETQRNKGNFPGRFSGRQFSNSRSEMNVSTLELGDSALYLCATATGITEAFFGQGTRLTVV.

The chain employs TRBV9 and TRBJ1-2, with D possibly matching TRBD1 (5 bases). The V end lost 3 bases, the J end lost 2 bases, and 17 bases lay between the germline ends. Germline CDR1 SGDLS, CDR2 YYNGEE. The CDR3 has 16 residues. CDR3 amino acids: CASSEPVDRKNYGYTF. The CDR3 nucleotides read TGTGCCAGCAGCGAGCCCGTTGACAGAAAAAACTATGGCTACACCTTC.